This TCR beta chain was captured by sequencing in a study of cytomegalovirus exposure and HLA in healthy donors. The study ran its PCR with 60 Vbeta and 13 Jbeta primers. Produced via immunoSEQ multiplex PCR; TCRdb's table is partial and in-frame only. Altogether roughly 86,000 clones are present, around 66% being singletons, with the ten largest covering 3.9%. Per germline, CDR1 SGHTA and CDR2 FQGTGA. V was trimmed by 5 bases and J by 1 base, leaving 12 bases between them. CDR3 length: 14 amino acids. This clone occurred a few times. The source material was PBMCs. The V gene is TRBV7-3, the J gene TRBJ2-7; a weak D match, TRBD2 (6 bases). The clonotype was recovered from a man aged 30 to 45 in good health and CMV-seronegative. The CDR3: CASSPIAGSYEQYF. The CDR3 DNA follows: TGTGCCAGCAGCCCAATCGCGGGATCCTACGAGCAGTACTTC.